This record covers a single TCR beta chain. This sample was included in a study of blood T cell repertoires in COVID-19. Across the whole study: COVID-19 samples, acute and convalescent, were from the United States, Italy and Spain. In each case, the material was cDNA or gDNA derived from T cells, B-cell-depleted T cells, or PBMCs.

Authors' analysis steps: Reference gene primer amplification yielded estimated nucleated cell counts. Sequenced by immunoSEQ multiplex PCR; TCRdb stores in-frame clones only, minus some. That table furnishes V, J and clone size, whereas the DNA furnished D and trimming. The table shows over 450,000 clones, with about 89% occurring only once. The J segment lost 2 bases and the V segment lost 7 bases, leaving 6 bases of the junction unmatched. The germline gives CDR1 SGHRS, CDR2 YFSETQ. There are 15 residues in the CDR3. Seattle enrolled patients during active infection and tracked them longitudinally. The TCR originated in a woman aged 45-65 years with COVID-19, enrolled during active disease. V and J are TRBV5-1 and TRBJ2-2, with 9 bases matching TRBD1. Sequencing was carried out using peripheral blood. This chain's CDR3 is CASEKTGGNTGELFF. CDR3 in DNA: TGCGCCAGCGAAAAGACAGGGGGAAACACCGGGGAGCTGTTTTTT. Looking up the rest from reference TRBV5-1 and TRBJ2-2 gives the full variable domain: KAGVTQTPRYLIKTRGQQVTLSCSPISGHRSVSWYQQTPGQGLQFLFEYFSETQRNKGNFPGRFSGRQFSNSRSEMNVSTLELGDSALYLCASEKTGGNTGELFFGEGSRLTVL.